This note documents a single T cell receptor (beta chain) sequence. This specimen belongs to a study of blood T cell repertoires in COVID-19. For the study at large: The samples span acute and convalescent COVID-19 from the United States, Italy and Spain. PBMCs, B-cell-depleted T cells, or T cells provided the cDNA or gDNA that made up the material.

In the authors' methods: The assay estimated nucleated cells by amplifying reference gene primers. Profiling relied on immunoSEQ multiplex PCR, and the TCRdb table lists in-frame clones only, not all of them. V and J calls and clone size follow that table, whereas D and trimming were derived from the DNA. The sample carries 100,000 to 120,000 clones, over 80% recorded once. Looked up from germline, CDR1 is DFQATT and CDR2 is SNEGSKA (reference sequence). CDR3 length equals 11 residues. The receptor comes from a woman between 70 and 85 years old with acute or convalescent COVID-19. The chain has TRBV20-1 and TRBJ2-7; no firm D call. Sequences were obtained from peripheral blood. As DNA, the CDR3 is TGCAGCTGGGCCACCACCTACGAGCAGTACTTC. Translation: CSWATTYEQYF.